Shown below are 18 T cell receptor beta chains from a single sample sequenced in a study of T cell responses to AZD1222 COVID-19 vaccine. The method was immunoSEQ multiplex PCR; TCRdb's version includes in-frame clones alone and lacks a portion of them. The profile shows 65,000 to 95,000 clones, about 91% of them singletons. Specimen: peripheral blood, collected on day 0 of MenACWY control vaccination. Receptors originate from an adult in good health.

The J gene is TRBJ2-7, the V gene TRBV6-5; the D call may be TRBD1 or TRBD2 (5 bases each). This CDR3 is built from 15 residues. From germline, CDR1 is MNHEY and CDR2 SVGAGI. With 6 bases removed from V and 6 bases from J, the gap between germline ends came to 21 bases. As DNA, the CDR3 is TGTGCCAGCAGACAACGGGGACCGCTGACCGCCGAGCAGTACTTC. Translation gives CASRQRGPLTAEQYF.

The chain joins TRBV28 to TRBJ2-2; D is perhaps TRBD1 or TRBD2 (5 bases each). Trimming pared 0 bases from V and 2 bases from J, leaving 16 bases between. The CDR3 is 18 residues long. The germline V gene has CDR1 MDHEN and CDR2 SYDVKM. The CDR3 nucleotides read TGTGCCAGCAGTTTATGGGTGGGGCAGAGACTAAACACCGGGGAGCTGTTTTTT. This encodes CASSLWVGQRLNTGELFF.

For the CDR3, the DNA is TGTGCCAGCCTACCCCAGGGGGAAGATACGCAGTATTTT. Protein: CASLPQGEDTQYF. The chain couples TRBV2 to TRBJ2-3; 7 bases agree with TRBD1. Germline V gene sequence: CDR1 SNHLY, CDR2 FYNNEI. Germline trimming cut 8 bases from V and 5 bases from J; bases unmatched to any gene: 7. The CDR3 loop spans 13 amino acids.

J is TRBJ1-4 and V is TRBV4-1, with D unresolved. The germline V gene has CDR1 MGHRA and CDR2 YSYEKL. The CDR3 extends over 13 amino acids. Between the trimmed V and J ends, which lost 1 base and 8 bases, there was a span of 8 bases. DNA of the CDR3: TGCGCCAGCAGCCAAGGGGAAGTAGAAAAACTGTTTTTT. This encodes CASSQGEVEKLFF.

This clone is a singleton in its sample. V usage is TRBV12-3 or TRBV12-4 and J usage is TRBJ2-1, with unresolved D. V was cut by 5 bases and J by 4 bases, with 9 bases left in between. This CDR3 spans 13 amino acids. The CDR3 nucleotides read TGTGCCAGCAGTCCTCAAGCTTACAATGAGCAGTTCTTC. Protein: CASSPQAYNEQFF.

The CDR3: CASSQGTGGGHAYEQYF. As DNA, the CDR3 is TGTGCCAGCAGCCAAGGAACCGGGGGCGGTCATGCCTACGAGCAGTACTTC. The chain couples TRBV3-1 (or the pseudogene TRBV3-2) to TRBJ2-7; the D call may be TRBD1 or TRBD2 (6 bases each). The V gene lost 1 base and the J gene lost 2 bases, with 18 bases spanning the gap. The CDR3 consists of 17 residues. Germline lookup yields CDR1 LGHDT and CDR2 YNNKEL (reference sequence).

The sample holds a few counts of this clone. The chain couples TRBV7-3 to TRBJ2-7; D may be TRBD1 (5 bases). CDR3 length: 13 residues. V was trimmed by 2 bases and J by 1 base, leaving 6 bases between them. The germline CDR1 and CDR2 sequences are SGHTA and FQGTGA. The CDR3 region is CASSLDSSYEQYF. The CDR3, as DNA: TGTGCCAGCAGCTTAGACAGTTCCTACGAGCAGTACTTC.

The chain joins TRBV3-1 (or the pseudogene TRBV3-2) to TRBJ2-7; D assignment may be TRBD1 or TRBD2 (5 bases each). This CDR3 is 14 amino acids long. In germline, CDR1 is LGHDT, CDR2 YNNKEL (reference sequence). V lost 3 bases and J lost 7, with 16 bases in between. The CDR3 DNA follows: TGTGCCAGCAGCCACGGGACCGGCGCATGGGAGCAGTACTTC. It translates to CASSHGTGAWEQYF.

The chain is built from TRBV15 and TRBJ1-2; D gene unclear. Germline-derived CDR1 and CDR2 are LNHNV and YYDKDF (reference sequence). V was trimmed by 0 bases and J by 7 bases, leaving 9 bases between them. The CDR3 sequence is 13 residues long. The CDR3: CATSRDLAGGYTF. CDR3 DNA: TGTGCCACCAGCAGAGATCTTGCGGGTGGCTACACCTTC.

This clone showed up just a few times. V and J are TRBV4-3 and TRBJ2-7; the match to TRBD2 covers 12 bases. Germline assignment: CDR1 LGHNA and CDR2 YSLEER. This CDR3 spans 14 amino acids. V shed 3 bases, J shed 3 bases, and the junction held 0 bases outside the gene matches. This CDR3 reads CASSQTSGSYEQYF. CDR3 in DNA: TGCGCCAGCAGCCAGACTAGCGGGAGCTACGAGCAGTACTTC.

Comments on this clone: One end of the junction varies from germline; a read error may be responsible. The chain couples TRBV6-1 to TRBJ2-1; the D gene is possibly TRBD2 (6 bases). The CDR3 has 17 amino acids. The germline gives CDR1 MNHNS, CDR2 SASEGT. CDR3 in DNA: TGTGCCAGCAGTGGACTAGTTACGAAAATACTATACAGTGAGCAGTTCTTC. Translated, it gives CASSGLVTKILYSEQFF.

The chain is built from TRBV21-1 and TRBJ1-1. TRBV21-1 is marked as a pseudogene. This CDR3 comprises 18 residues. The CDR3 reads CASSKVRQFEMMNTEAFF. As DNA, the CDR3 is TGTGCCAGCAGCAAAGTTAGGCAGTTTGAGATGATGAACACTGAAGCTTTCTTT.

CDR3 region: CASSLEGGSNQPQHF. The CDR3 DNA reads as TGTGCCAGCAGCTTAGAGGGCGGTAGCAATCAGCCCCAGCATTTT. The gene calls are TRBV7-9 and TRBJ1-5; D is uncertain. Germline lookup yields CDR1 SEHNR and CDR2 FQNEAQ (reference sequence). The V and J ends lost 1 base and 0 bases respectively, with 7 bases between them. The CDR3 contains 15 residues.

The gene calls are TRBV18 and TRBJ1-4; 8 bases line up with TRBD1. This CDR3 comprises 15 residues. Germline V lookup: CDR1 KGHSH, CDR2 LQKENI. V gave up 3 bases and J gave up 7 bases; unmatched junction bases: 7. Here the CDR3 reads CASSPPGQAGEKLFF. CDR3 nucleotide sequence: TGTGCCAGCTCACCGCCGGGACAGGCAGGTGAAAAACTGTTTTTT.

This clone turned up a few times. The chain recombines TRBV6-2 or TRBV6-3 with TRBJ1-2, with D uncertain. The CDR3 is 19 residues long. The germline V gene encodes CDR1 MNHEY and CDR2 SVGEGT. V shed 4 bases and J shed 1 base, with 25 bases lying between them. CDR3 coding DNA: TGTGCCAGCAGTTCCTTATTCCCAGAAAGCAATCGCATTAACTATGGCTACACCTTC. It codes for CASSSLFPESNRINYGYTF.

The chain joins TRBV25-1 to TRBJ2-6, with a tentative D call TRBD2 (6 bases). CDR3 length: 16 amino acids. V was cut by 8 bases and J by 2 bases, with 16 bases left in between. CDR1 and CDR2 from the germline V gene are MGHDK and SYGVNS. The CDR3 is CASSRDLGPGANVLTF. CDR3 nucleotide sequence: TGTGCCAGCTCGCGGGACTTAGGACCTGGGGCCAACGTCCTGACTTTC.

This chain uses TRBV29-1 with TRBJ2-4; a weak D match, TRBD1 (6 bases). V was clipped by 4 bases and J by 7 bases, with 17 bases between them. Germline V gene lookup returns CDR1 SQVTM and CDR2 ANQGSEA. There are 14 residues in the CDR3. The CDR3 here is CSVVWSLGANIQYF. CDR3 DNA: TGCAGCGTTGTTTGGTCGCTGGGGGCGAACATTCAGTACTTC.

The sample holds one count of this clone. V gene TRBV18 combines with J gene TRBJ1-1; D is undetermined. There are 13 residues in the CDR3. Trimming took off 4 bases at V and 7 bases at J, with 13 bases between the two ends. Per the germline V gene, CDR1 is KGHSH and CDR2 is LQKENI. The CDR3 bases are TGTGCCAGCTCACTATCGGACGGTGTTGAAGCTTTCTTT. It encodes CASSLSDGVEAFF.